Presented here are 26 T cell receptor beta chains from one specimen sequenced in a study of response to subunit inactivated influenza vaccine. In TCRdb, the RT-PCR reads were re-called with MiXCR into one record per CDR3 protein. Here the sample spans about 520,000 distinct CDR3 sequences, around 25% being singletons. The sequences come from CD4+ T cells sorted from PBMCs, collected 4 to 6 days after vaccination. The receptors shown here come from a man aged 45 to 65 who received an inactivated influenza vaccine.

This clonotype was picked up a small number of times. This rearrangement joins TRBV20-1 to TRBJ1-6; no definite D call. Germline loops: CDR1 DFQATT, CDR2 SNEGSKA (reference sequence). Trimming shortened V by 3 bases and J by 7 bases, and 13 bases separated the two germline ends. The CDR3 has 14 residues. The CDR3 sequence is CSASSSRRNSPLHF. As DNA, the CDR3 is TGCAGTGCTAGTAGCTCCAGGCGGAATTCACCCCTCCACTTT.

This sequence joins TRBV20-1 and TRBJ1-6; D possibly corresponds to TRBD1 (6 bases). CDR1 DFQATT and CDR2 SNEGSKA come from the germline V gene (reference sequence). The CDR3 is 14 amino acids. V lost 3 bases to trimming and J lost 7 bases, with 13 bases between them. This CDR3 reads CSASKQGGNSPLHF. Here the CDR3 DNA reads TGCAGTGCTAGCAAACAGGGCGGGAATTCACCCCTCCACTTT.

The rearrangement joins TRBV6-2 or TRBV6-3 to TRBJ2-7; D not resolved. Trimming left V 5 bases short and J 3 bases short, with 8 bases between. The CDR3 sequence is 12 residues long. Germline CDR1 MNHEY, CDR2 SVGEGT. As DNA, the CDR3 is TGTGCCAGCAGTCAAATTGTCTACGAGCAGTACTTC. This gives the protein CASSQIVYEQYF.

CDR3 amino acids: CSASQGNYNSPLHF. The CDR3 DNA reads TGCAGTGCCTCACAGGGGAACTATAATTCACCCCTCCACTTT. This chain joins TRBV20-1 and TRBJ1-6; 7 bases line up with TRBD1. Germline CDR1 reads DFQATT; CDR2 reads SNEGSKA (reference sequence). J gave up 3 bases and V 6 bases, and 5 bases lay outside the gene matches. The CDR3 is 14 amino acids.

Only a few counts were recorded for this clonotype. This chain links TRBV5-1 with TRBJ1-1; D is ambiguous. The CDR3 length is 14 residues. In germline, CDR1 is SGHRS, CDR2 YFSETQ. Trimming took off 6 bases at V and 1 base at J, with 13 bases between the two ends. CDR3: CASKFGQQNTEAFF. CDR3 DNA: TGCGCCAGCAAATTCGGGCAGCAGAACACTGAAGCTTTCTTT.

The chain couples TRBV6-1 to TRBJ2-5; 8 bases are a match to TRBD2. The CDR3 covers 15 residues. Germline values: CDR1 MNHNS, CDR2 SASEGT. Trimming removed 1 base from V and 5 bases from J; junction bases left unmatched: 6. CDR3 in amino acids: CASSEDGRAGETQYF. The CDR3 DNA reads TGTGCCAGCAGTGAAGACGGGAGGGCCGGTGAGACCCAGTACTTC.

The gene calls are TRBV20-1 and TRBJ1-5; the match to TRBD1 covers 10 bases. The V gene's germline CDR1 is DFQATT and CDR2 SNEGSKA (reference sequence). The V segment lost 3 bases and the J segment 3 bases; nucleotides outside the gene matches: 5. The CDR3 runs to 15 residues. CDR3 sequence (DNA): TGCAGTGCTAGGGGGACAGGGGCTGCCAATCAGCCCCAGCATTTT. This sequence encodes CSARGTGAANQPQHF.

In its sample, this clonotype was seen a few times. This sequence joins TRBV5-1 and TRBJ2-3; 7 bases line up with TRBD2. CDR1 and CDR2 from the germline V gene are SGHRS and YFSETQ. The CDR3 length is 16 residues. J gave up 2 bases and V 1 base, and 7 bases lay outside the gene matches. CDR3 coding DNA: TGCGCCAGCAGCTTGTGGACTAGGACCTCCACAGATACGCAGTATTTT. It yields the protein CASSLWTRTSTDTQYF.

This clonotype appeared once. The gene calls are TRBV20-1 and TRBJ2-7; perhaps TRBD1 as D (5 bases). The V and J ends lost 0 bases and 5 bases respectively, with 17 bases between them. This CDR3 spans 15 amino acids. Germline V gene data show CDR1 as DFQATT and CDR2 as SNEGSKA (reference sequence). In DNA, the CDR3 is TGCAGTGCTAGAGAAATGGGTCAGGGTTTCAACGAGCAGTACTTC. It encodes CSAREMGQGFNEQYF.

This clonotype came up many times. DNA of the CDR3: TGTGCCAGCAGCTTAGAAGGGACAGTGAACACTGAAGCTTTCTTT. It specifies CASSLEGTVNTEAFF. This chain uses TRBV7-2 with TRBJ1-1; 7 bases agree with TRBD1. V lost 1 base and J lost 0; bases outside the gene matches: 2. Germline V CDR1 and CDR2: SGHTA, FQGNSA. CDR3 length: 15 amino acids.

This clonotype was seen just once. V and J are TRBV10-2 and TRBJ2-1; TRBD2 matches 8 bases. This CDR3 region has 18 residues. The trim removed 6 bases at V and 0 bases at J, leaving 13 bases unmatched. Germline CDR1 WSHSY, CDR2 SAAADI. The CDR3 here is CASRKGGLAKSSYNEQFF. DNA for the CDR3: TGCGCCAGCAGGAAGGGAGGACTAGCCAAAAGCTCCTACAATGAGCAGTTCTTC.

The chain carries TRBV12-3 or TRBV12-4 and TRBJ2-1; the match to TRBD2 covers 9 bases. The CDR3 runs to 14 residues. Trimming at V came to 3 bases and at J to 8 bases, leaving 5 bases not matched to a gene. CDR3 sequence (DNA): TGTGCCAGCAGTTTGCGCGGGGGGGCTGATGAGCAGTTCTTC. It yields the protein CASSLRGGADEQFF.

J is TRBJ2-5 and V is TRBV6-1; no reliable D call. CDR3 size: 14 residues. The germline gives CDR1 MNHNS, CDR2 SASEGT. With 1 base removed from V and 5 bases from J, the gap between germline ends came to 11 bases. The CDR3 DNA reads TGTGCCAGCAGTGAAGGGTCCCTCTGGGAGACCCAGTACTTC. Its translation: CASSEGSLWETQYF.

This clonotype was found a few times. The rearrangement uses TRBV10-2 and TRBJ2-7, with D possibly matching TRBD1 (6 bases). Germline CDR1 is WSHSY and CDR2 is SAAADI. The CDR3 runs 13 residues. V dropped 3 bases and J dropped 7 bases, with 13 bases sitting between them. CDR3 nucleotide sequence: TGCGCCAGCAGTGAAGTCCTAGGGGGAGAGCAGTACTTC. Its translation: CASSEVLGGEQYF.

The chain recombines TRBV11-1 with TRBJ2-5; D unresolved. This CDR3 spans 15 amino acids. The germline V and J ends were trimmed by 1 base and 3 bases, with 12 bases remaining between them. Germline V gene sequence: CDR1 SGHAT, CDR2 FQDESV (reference sequence). CDR3 amino acids: CASSLGPSAKETQYF. The CDR3 DNA reads TGTGCCAGCAGCTTAGGCCCTTCGGCCAAAGAGACCCAGTACTTC.

The V call is TRBV20-1, the J call TRBJ1-3; D is unresolved. Trimming stripped 2 bases from V and 1 base from J, with 9 bases between. Germline lookup yields CDR1 DFQATT and CDR2 SNEGSKA (reference sequence). The CDR3 has 14 amino acids. The CDR3 nucleotides are TGCAGTGCTAGAACTCCCGGGTCTGGAAACACCATATATTTT. Its translation: CSARTPGSGNTIYF.

This clonotype was picked up a small number of times. The chain has TRBV20-1 and TRBJ1-5, with D tentatively TRBD1 (6 bases). The CDR3 has 14 amino acids. Germline assignment: CDR1 DFQATT and CDR2 SNEGSKA (reference sequence). V was clipped by 3 bases and J by 6 bases, with 15 bases between them. CDR3 residues: CSASWGGRSQPQHF. The DNA for the CDR3 is TGCAGTGCTAGCTGGGGGGGCAGGAGTCAGCCCCAGCATTTT.

This clonotype was seen only a few times. The V call is TRBV4-3, the J call TRBJ2-5; 8 bases align to TRBD1. Per germline, CDR1 LGHNA and CDR2 YSLEER. The CDR3 is made up of 15 amino acids. Germline trimming cut 0 bases from V and 5 bases from J; bases unmatched to any gene: 5. The CDR3 DNA is TGCGCCAGCAGCCAAGATGGGACAGGCCGGGAGACCCAGTACTTC. Translated, it gives CASSQDGTGRETQYF.

J is TRBJ2-4 and V is TRBV7-2; TRBD2 is a possible D gene (5 bases). Trimming removed 5 bases from V and 1 base from J, with 9 bases in between. This CDR3 is 14 amino acids long. Per the germline V gene, CDR1 is SGHTA and CDR2 is FQGNSA. The CDR3 spells CASSPPGAKNIQYF. The CDR3 nucleotides read TGTGCCAGCAGCCCTCCGGGGGCCAAAAACATTCAGTACTTC.

The chain is built from TRBV7-6 and TRBJ2-7; D is possibly TRBD2 (7 bases). Germline CDR1 and CDR2: SGHVS and FNYEAQ. This CDR3 region has 17 residues. V lost 1 base and J 2 bases, leaving 18 bases between the germline ends. The CDR3 protein is CASSLGSSAGATYEQYF. In DNA, the CDR3 is TGTGCCAGCAGCTTAGGTTCATCCGCGGGGGCGACCTACGAGCAGTACTTC.

This clonotype was counted a few times. The chain has TRBV20-1 and TRBJ2-5, with 13 bases identical to TRBD2. After removal of 0 bases from V and 3 bases from J, the junction contained 7 bases not matched to a gene. The length of the CDR3 is 17 residues. CDR1 and CDR2 from the germline V gene are DFQATT and SNEGSKA (reference sequence). CDR3 nucleotides: TGCAGTGCTAGAGAGGGGGGACTAGCGGGACCCAAAGAGACCCAGTACTTC. It yields the protein CSAREGGLAGPKETQYF.

This rearrangement joins TRBV5-5 to TRBJ2-1, with 12 bases aligning to TRBD1. CDR3 length equals 16 residues. V trimming: 4 bases; J trimming: 7 bases; junction bases outside the gene matches: 9. Germline CDR1 reads SGHKS; CDR2 reads YYEKEE (reference sequence). In DNA, the CDR3 is TGTGCCAGCAGCCGCGAGGGACAGGGGGCGCAGAATGAGCAGTTCTTC. Translation: CASSREGQGAQNEQFF.

This clonotype was seen once. The rearrangement links TRBV16 to TRBJ1-4, with TRBD1 identical over 7 bases. The CDR3 covers 16 residues. V was pared by 8 bases and J by 0 bases, with 9 bases of the junction left unmatched. Germline loops: CDR1 KGHSY, CDR2 FQNENV. The CDR3 DNA is TGTGCCAGCTCGCAAGGGACAGCGGCAACTAATGAAAAACTGTTTTTT. Residues: CASSQGTAATNEKLFF.

The chain employs TRBV7-9 and TRBJ2-1; 7 bases align to TRBD1. The CDR3 has 15 residues. With V trimmed by 3 bases and J by 0 bases, 2 bases remained unmatched. CDR1 is SEHNR and CDR2 is FQNEAQ in the germline V gene (reference sequence). CDR3 sequence reads: CASSLGQNSYNEQFF. The DNA of the CDR3 is TGTGCCAGCAGCTTGGGACAGAACTCCTACAATGAGCAGTTCTTC.

This clonotype appeared a few times. The chain joins TRBV6-2 or TRBV6-3 to TRBJ1-2; D is unclear. V was clipped by 4 bases and J by 5 bases, with 8 bases between them. CDR3 length equals 12 residues. Per germline, CDR1 MNHEY and CDR2 SVGEGT. The CDR3 DNA reads TGTGCCAGCAGTTCCGTCTCGTATGGCTACACCTTC. It encodes CASSSVSYGYTF.

The chain links TRBV20-1 to TRBJ2-3; D unresolved. CDR1 is DFQATT, CDR2 SNEGSKA, per germline (reference sequence). The CDR3 sequence is 13 residues long. The V gene lost 4 bases and the J gene lost 2 bases, with 10 bases spanning the gap. DNA for the CDR3: TGCAGTGCTACCCCTCCTACCACAGATACGCAGTATTTT. Translating gives CSATPPTTDTQYF.